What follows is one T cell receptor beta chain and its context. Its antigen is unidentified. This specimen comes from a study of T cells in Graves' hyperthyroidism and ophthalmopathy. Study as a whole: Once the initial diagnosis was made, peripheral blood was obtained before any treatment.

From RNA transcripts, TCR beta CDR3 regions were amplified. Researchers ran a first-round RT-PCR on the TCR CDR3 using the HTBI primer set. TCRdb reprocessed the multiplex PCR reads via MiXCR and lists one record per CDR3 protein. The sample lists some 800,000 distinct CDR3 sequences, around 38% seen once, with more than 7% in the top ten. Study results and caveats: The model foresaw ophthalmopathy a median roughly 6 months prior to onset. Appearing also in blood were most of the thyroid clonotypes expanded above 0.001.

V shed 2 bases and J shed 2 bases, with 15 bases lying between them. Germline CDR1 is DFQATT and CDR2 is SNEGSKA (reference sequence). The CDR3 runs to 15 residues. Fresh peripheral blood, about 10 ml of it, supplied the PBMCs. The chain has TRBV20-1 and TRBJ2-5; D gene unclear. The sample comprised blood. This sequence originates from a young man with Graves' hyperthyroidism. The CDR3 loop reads CSARISGQLQETQYF. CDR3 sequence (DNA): TGCAGTGCTAGAATATCCGGGCAGCTTCAAGAGACCCAGTACTTC.